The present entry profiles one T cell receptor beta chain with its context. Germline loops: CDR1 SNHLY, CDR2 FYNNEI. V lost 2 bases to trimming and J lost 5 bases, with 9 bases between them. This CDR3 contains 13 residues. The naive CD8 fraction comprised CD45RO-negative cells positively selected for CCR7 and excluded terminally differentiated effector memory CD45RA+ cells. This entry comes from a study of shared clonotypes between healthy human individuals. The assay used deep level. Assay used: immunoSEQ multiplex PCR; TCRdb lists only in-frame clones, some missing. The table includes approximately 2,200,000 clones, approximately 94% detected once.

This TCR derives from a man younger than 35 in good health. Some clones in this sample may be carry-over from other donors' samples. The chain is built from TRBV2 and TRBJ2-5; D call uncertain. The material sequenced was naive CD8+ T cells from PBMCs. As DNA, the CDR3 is TGTGCCAGCAGTGAATTGTTTCGGGAGACCCAGTACTTC. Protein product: CASSELFRETQYF. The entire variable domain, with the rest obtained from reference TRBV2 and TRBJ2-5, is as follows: EPEVTQTPSHQVTQMGQEVILRCVPISNHLYFYWYRQILGQKVEFLVSFYNNEISEKSEIFDDQFSVERPDGSNFTLKIRSTKLEDSAMYFCASSELFRETQYFGPGTRLLVL.